These 11 T cell receptor beta chains were sequenced from one sample in a study of CD8+ T cells in alopecia areata. Investigators isolated RNA and reverse transcribed it into cDNA to act as the sequencing template. Here immunoSEQ multiplex PCR was the method, and the copy in TCRdb shows in-frame clones only, minus some. The sample contains about 260,000 clones, over 45% of which appear only once. Indicated treatment: oral pan-JAK inhibitor, 5-10 mg twice daily. Specimen: CD4+ T cells sorted from blood, collected between weeks 51 and 54, from a patient treated with tofacitinib. The receptors shown here come from a human donor with alopecia areata.

This clone showed up just a few times. The CDR3 protein is CASSFAGQGGTEAFF. CDR3 DNA: TGTGCCAGCAGCTTCGCGGGACAGGGAGGCACTGAAGCTTTCTTT. The gene calls are TRBV5-6 and TRBJ1-1, with 9 bases identical to TRBD1. CDR1 and CDR2 (germline): SGHDT, YYEEEE. The ends lost 2 bases at V and 4 bases at J; junction bases unmatched: 6. CDR3 size: 15 residues.

The chain combines TRBV5-4 with TRBJ1-2, with 7 bases identical to TRBD1. Germline assignment: CDR1 SGHNT and CDR2 YYREEE (reference sequence). The CDR3 is 16 amino acids. J lost 3 bases, V lost 4 bases, and 12 bases had no gene match. The CDR3 DNA reads TGTGCCAGCAGCCCGCCAGGGGGGCAGTCCTACTATGGCTACACCTTC. This codes for CASSPPGGQSYYGYTF.

The chain's CDR3 is CSVAPALVKHEQYF. The DNA of the CDR3 is TGCAGCGTTGCGCCGGCCCTAGTGAAGCACGAGCAGTACTTC. The chain uses TRBV29-1 and TRBJ2-7; D unresolved. This CDR3 spans 14 amino acids. CDR1 SQVTM and CDR2 ANQGSEA come from the germline V gene. Trimming pared 4 bases from V and 5 bases from J, leaving 18 bases between.

The V gene is TRBV14, the J gene TRBJ2-3; D is uncertain. This CDR3 region has 12 residues. The ends were cut back, 3 bases at V and 7 bases at J, with 8 bases in the middle. Germline assignment: CDR1 SGHDN and CDR2 FVKESK. CDR3 in DNA: TGTGCCAGCAGCCAGTCTGGATATACGCAGTATTTT. It encodes CASSQSGYTQYF.

This clone was picked up a small number of times. The chain is built from TRBV30 and TRBJ2-1, with D perhaps TRBD1 or TRBD2 (5 bases each). CDR1 GTSNPN and CDR2 SVGIG come from the germline V gene (reference sequence). V lost 3 bases to trimming and J lost 4 bases, with 16 bases between them. The CDR3 is 15 residues long. CDR3 sequence reads: CAWSKGPQVYNEQFF. The CDR3 DNA follows: TGTGCCTGGAGCAAGGGACCGCAAGTATACAATGAGCAGTTCTTC. The entire variable domain, with the rest obtained from reference TRBV30 and TRBJ2-1, is as follows: SQTIHQWPATLVQPVGSPLSLECTVEGTSNPNLYWYRQAAGRGLQLLFYSVGIGQISSEVPQNLSASRPQDRQFILSSKKLLLSDSGFYLCAWSKGPQVYNEQFFGPGTRLTVL.

This clone showed up just a few times. This sequence joins TRBV29-1 and TRBJ1-2; 7 bases map to TRBD1. V gave up 7 bases and J gave up 0 bases; unmatched junction bases: 8. This CDR3 contains 14 residues. CDR1 and CDR2 (germline): SQVTM, ANQGSEA. The DNA for the CDR3 is TGCAGCGCCGATGTCGGACAGGCTAACTATGGCTACACCTTC. It translates to CSADVGQANYGYTF.

This chain links TRBV15 with TRBJ2-7; tentatively, D is TRBD2 (5 bases). V was shortened by 0 bases and J by 3 bases, with 15 bases between the two germline ends. The CDR3 has 16 amino acids. Looked up from germline, CDR1 is LNHNV and CDR2 is YYDKDF (reference sequence). The CDR3 coding sequence is TGTGCCACCAGCAGAGATCTTTCAGCGGCGATCTACGAGCAGTACTTC. Translation: CATSRDLSAAIYEQYF.

CDR3 coding DNA: TGTGCCAGCAGCCAGACCCTAGGCTCAAACATTCAGTACTTC. Protein sequence: CASSQTLGSNIQYF. The chain uses TRBV11-1 and TRBJ2-4; D unresolved. Trimming took 5 bases from V and 6 from J, leaving 14 bases between them. There are 14 residues in the CDR3. Per the germline V gene, CDR1 is SGHAT and CDR2 is FQDESV (reference sequence).

On this clone: An end of the junction does not agree with germline; a read error may underlie this. This chain uses TRBV7-7 with TRBJ1-3; D gene ambiguous. This CDR3 is 13 amino acids long. Germline V gene sequence: CDR1 SSHAT, CDR2 FNYEAQ (reference sequence). DNA of the CDR3: TGTGCTAGCAGCTTAAATTTGGGAAACACCATATATTTT. It yields the protein CASSLNLGNTIYF.

V and J are TRBV9 and TRBJ2-7; 9 bases are shared with TRBD1. This CDR3 contains 16 residues. With V trimmed by 3 bases and J by 5 bases, 12 bases remained unmatched. Germline V gene data show CDR1 as SGDLS and CDR2 as YYNGEE. CDR3 in amino acids: CASSAGAGTGNHEQYF. The CDR3, as DNA: TGTGCCAGCAGCGCCGGCGCCGGGACAGGGAATCACGAGCAGTACTTC.

The sample holds many counts of this clone. CDR3 residues: CASSRPPSGGHLRTQYF. Written as DNA, the CDR3 is TGTGCCAGCAGCCGACCCCCGAGCGGGGGGCACCTAAGGACGCAGTATTTT. V gene TRBV7-9 combines with J gene TRBJ2-3; 9 nucleotides align to TRBD2. V lost 5 bases, J lost 9 bases, and 18 bases stayed unmatched. The CDR3 totals 17 residues. Germline V gene sequence: CDR1 SEHNR, CDR2 FQNEAQ (reference sequence).